Below are 26 T cell receptor beta chains sequenced from a single sample in a study of radiation and T cells in renal cell carcinoma. Data came from immunoSEQ multiplex PCR; TCRdb stores just in-frame clones and leaves some out. The sample consists of about 130,000 clones, 70% to 90% of them appearing once. The time point here: baseline pretreatment blood. Treatment indicated: 15 Gy SBRT to primary tumor, nephrectomy 4 weeks later. The specimen was blood, collected from a patient whose treatment included radiotherapy and nephrectomy. The receptors originated from a woman aged 50 to 60 with renal cell carcinoma.

The V gene is TRBV15, the J gene TRBJ1-4, with 7 bases aligning to TRBD1. From germline, CDR1 is LNHNV and CDR2 YYDKDF (reference sequence). V shed 0 bases, J shed 4 bases, and the junction held 5 bases outside the gene matches. The CDR3 is 16 amino acids. The CDR3 spells CATSREQGSINEKLFF. In nucleotides, the CDR3 is TGTGCCACCAGCAGAGAACAGGGGTCTATTAATGAAAAACTGTTTTTT.

The genes are TRBV9 and TRBJ2-3; 10 nucleotides align to TRBD2. The CDR3 contains 18 residues. V lost 1 base to trimming and J lost 0 bases; unmatched junction nucleotides: 8. Germline V gene data show CDR1 as SGDLS and CDR2 as YYNGEE. CDR3 DNA sequence: TGTGCCAGCAGCGTATCGCTAGCGGGGGCCTTTAGCACAGATACGCAGTATTTT. Its protein is CASSVSLAGAFSTDTQYF.

The CDR3 region is CASSRQGSNEQFF. CDR3 coding DNA: TGCGCCAGCAGTCGACAGGGTTCCAATGAGCAGTTCTTC. The rearrangement uses TRBV5-1 and TRBJ2-1; 7 bases align to TRBD1. The CDR3 is made up of 13 amino acids. Trimming at V came to 5 bases and at J to 6 bases, leaving 5 bases not matched to a gene. The germline V gene encodes CDR1 SGHRS and CDR2 YFSETQ.

V usage is TRBV30 and J usage is TRBJ1-2; a possible D gene is TRBD1 (6 bases). The CDR3 is made up of 12 amino acids. The germline CDR1 and CDR2 sequences are GTSNPN and SVGIG (reference sequence). V shed 2 bases and J shed 5 bases, with 9 bases lying between them. CDR3 protein: CAWSLQGYGYTF. CDR3 bases: TGTGCCTGGAGTTTACAGGGTTATGGCTACACCTTC.

This clone was seen once. The chain employs TRBV5-4 and TRBJ1-5, with D possibly TRBD1 on 5 matching bases. Per the germline V gene, CDR1 is SGHNT and CDR2 is YYREEE (reference sequence). Between the trimmed V and J ends, which lost 4 bases and 12 bases, there was a span of 23 bases. This CDR3 has 15 residues. CDR3 DNA sequence: TGTGCCAGCAGCCCTGCCCCGACAGCGGTACTCTTCCAGCATTTT. Its translation is CASSPAPTAVLFQHF.

This chain joins TRBV2 and TRBJ1-2; maybe TRBD1 (5 bases). CDR1 SNHLY and CDR2 FYNNEI come from the germline V gene. The CDR3 sequence is 13 residues long. The V and J ends lost 6 bases and 4 bases respectively, with 12 bases between them. In DNA form, the CDR3 reads TGTGCCAGCAGAGCGGACACGGCCTATGGCTACACCTTC. Its protein product is CASRADTAYGYTF.

The J gene is TRBJ2-7, the V gene TRBV7-3; D gene uncertain. The V end lost 3 bases, the J end lost 0 bases, and 6 bases lay between the germline ends. The CDR3 extends over 13 amino acids. Germline lookup yields CDR1 SGHTA and CDR2 FQGTGA. CDR3 loop: CASSFDPSYEQYF. The DNA for the CDR3 is TGTGCCAGCAGCTTCGACCCCTCCTACGAGCAGTACTTC.

The chain carries TRBV7-6 and TRBJ2-3; a possible D gene is TRBD1 (6 bases). Germline CDR1 reads SGHVS; CDR2 reads FNYEAQ. V lost 6 bases, J lost 4 bases, and 17 bases lay in between. CDR3 length equals 15 residues. The CDR3 nucleotides are TGTGCCAGCAGGAAATATACAGGGCAGGCAGATACGCAGTATTTT. Translated: CASRKYTGQADTQYF.

The chain couples TRBV9 to TRBJ2-1; 14 nucleotides line up with TRBD2. This CDR3 has 16 amino acids. Germline V CDR1 and CDR2: SGDLS, YYNGEE. The junction had 7 bases not matched to a gene; V was cut back by 2 bases and J by 9 bases. The CDR3, as DNA: TGTGCCAGCAGCGTTACGGGACTAGCGGGGGTATTTGAGCAGTTCTTC. Translation gives CASSVTGLAGVFEQFF.

The CDR3 protein is CASSRGLAGGTDTQYF. The CDR3 nucleotides read TGTGCCAGCAGCAGGGGACTAGCGGGGGGAACAGATACGCAGTATTTT. J is TRBJ2-3 and V is TRBV6-6; TRBD2 aligns across 15 bases. CDR3 length: 16 amino acids. V trimming: 6 bases; J trimming: 3 bases; junction bases outside the gene matches: 4. Germline lookup yields CDR1 MNHNY and CDR2 SVGAGI (reference sequence).

The chain links TRBV30 to TRBJ2-7, with 8 bases fitting TRBD1. The CDR3 is 14 amino acids. The junction had 5 bases not matched to a gene; V was cut back by 4 bases and J by 0 bases. Per germline, CDR1 GTSNPN and CDR2 SVGIG (reference sequence). As DNA, the CDR3 is TGTGCCTGGATGCCGGGGACAGGCTCCTACGAGCAGTACTTC. Translated: CAWMPGTGSYEQYF.

V and J are TRBV7-8 and TRBJ1-2; D not certain. Germline V CDR1 and CDR2: SGHVS, FQNEAQ. Trimming cost V 1 base and J 3 bases, with 9 bases left between them. The CDR3 is 14 amino acids. In DNA form, the CDR3 reads TGTGCCAGCAGCTTAGGGTCAGACTACTATGGCTACACCTTC. Its translation is CASSLGSDYYGYTF.

This chain connects TRBV4-3 to TRBJ2-1, with D possibly matching TRBD2 (6 bases). The germline V gene has CDR1 LGHNA and CDR2 YSLEER. Trimming cost V 1 base and J 3 bases, with 10 bases left between them. CDR3 length: 15 amino acids. Here the CDR3 DNA reads TGCGCCAGCAGCCAAGCAGCGGGTAGCTACAATGAGCAGTTCTTC. Protein product: CASSQAAGSYNEQFF.

V and J are TRBV7-9 and TRBJ1-1; D remains unclear. The germline gives CDR1 SEHNR, CDR2 FQNEAQ (reference sequence). Trimming took off 6 bases at V and 6 bases at J, with 17 bases between the two ends. The length of the CDR3 is 14 residues. CDR3 coding DNA: TGTGCCAGCAGATCAGACGGGAGAAGCGCTGAAGCTTTCTTT. It codes for CASRSDGRSAEAFF. The full variable domain, completed using reference TRBV7-9 and TRBJ1-1, is DTGVSQNPRHKITKRGQNVTFRCDPISEHNRLYWYRQTLGQGPEFLTYFQNEAQLEKSRLLSDRFSAERPKGSFSTLEIQRTEQGDSAMYLCASRSDGRSAEAFFGQGTRLTVV.

V is TRBV9 and J is TRBJ1-1, with D possibly being TRBD1 (5 bases). The germline V gene encodes CDR1 SGDLS and CDR2 YYNGEE. This CDR3 has 12 residues. V lost 0 bases and J lost 7, with 7 bases in between. This chain's CDR3 is CASSVDTGEAFF. The DNA of the CDR3 is TGTGCCAGCAGCGTAGATACAGGTGAAGCTTTCTTT.

The chain has TRBV18 and TRBJ1-5; perhaps TRBD1 as D (6 bases). Looked up from germline, CDR1 is KGHSH and CDR2 is LQKENI. Trimming shortened V by 2 bases and J by 3 bases, and 11 bases separated the two germline ends. The CDR3 is 15 amino acids. This chain's CDR3 is CASSPAGQPNQPQHF. DNA of the CDR3: TGTGCCAGCTCACCAGCAGGACAGCCCAATCAGCCCCAGCATTTT.

The rearrangement links TRBV7-2 to TRBJ1-1, with unresolved D. Trimming left V 5 bases short and J 4 bases short, with 8 bases between. CDR3 length: 12 amino acids. Germline V gene sequence: CDR1 SGHTA, CDR2 FQGNSA. For the CDR3, the DNA is TGTGCCAGCAGCCGGTCCTTCACTGAAGCTTTCTTT. This gives the protein CASSRSFTEAFF.

The CDR3 loop reads CASRRVISTQSRANVLTF. The DNA for the CDR3 is TGTGCAAGTCGCAGGGTTATCTCCACACAAAGTCGGGCCAACGTCCTGACTTTC. The chain joins TRBV12-2 to TRBJ2-6. TRBV12-2 is listed as a pseudogene. CDR3 length: 18 residues.

This clone was picked up a small number of times. The J gene is TRBJ1-1, the V gene TRBV29-1, with D uncertain. Germline CDR1 and CDR2: SQVTM and ANQGSEA. The V end was cut by 7 bases, the J end by 0 bases, with 3 bases between. The CDR3 spans 10 residues. The CDR3 protein is CSAMNTEAFF. CDR3 sequence (DNA): TGCAGCGCCATGAACACTGAAGCTTTCTTT.

This clone was counted only a few times. The genes are TRBV6-5 and TRBJ1-1, with D maybe TRBD1 (5 bases). CDR3 size: 14 residues. Germline V gives CDR1 MNHEY, CDR2 SVGAGI. The V end was cut by 5 bases, the J end by 4 bases, with 14 bases between. This CDR3 is CASSDTPGSTEAFF. For the CDR3, the DNA is TGTGCCAGCAGTGATACCCCAGGGAGCACTGAAGCTTTCTTT.

V usage is TRBV10-2 and J usage is TRBJ1-2; TRBD1 aligns across 7 bases. Losses at the gene ends were 10 bases for V and 5 bases for J; bases not matched to a gene: 16. The germline CDR1 and CDR2 sequences are WSHSY and SAAADI. The CDR3 covers 15 residues. The DNA for the CDR3 is TGCGCCACCCAAGTGGAAGGGGGCGCAGGATATGGCTACACCTTC. As protein: CATQVEGGAGYGYTF.

The V gene is TRBV7-2, the J gene TRBJ1-6; 9 positions agree with TRBD1. J was trimmed by 7 bases and V by 5 bases; bases with no gene match: 6. This CDR3 is 15 amino acids long. Per germline, CDR1 SGHTA and CDR2 FQGNSA. CDR3 bases: TGTGCCAGCAGCATAGGGACAGGGACGAATTCACCCCTCCACTTT. Its protein product is CASSIGTGTNSPLHF.

This clone was observed a few times. The rearrangement joins TRBV6-5 to TRBJ1-5, with 9 bases matching TRBD1. Per germline, CDR1 MNHEY and CDR2 SVGAGI. Trimming at V came to 6 bases and at J to 3 bases, leaving 6 bases not matched to a gene. CDR3 length: 15 residues. The CDR3 is CASSLGQGLNQPQHF. The CDR3 DNA reads as TGTGCCAGCAGCCTGGGACAGGGACTCAATCAGCCCCAGCATTTT.

This sequence joins TRBV4-1 and TRBJ2-7, with D possibly TRBD2 on 6 matching bases. Germline assignment: CDR1 MGHRA and CDR2 YSYEKL. The CDR3 sequence is 14 residues long. The V and J ends lost 3 bases and 1 base respectively, with 10 bases between them. CDR3 residues: CASSQLGRSYEQYF. CDR3 bases: TGCGCCAGCAGCCAGTTGGGGAGGTCCTACGAGCAGTACTTC.

This CDR3 reads CATSGFQGARTEAFF. The CDR3 coding sequence is TGTGCCACCAGCGGGTTCCAAGGGGCGCGCACTGAAGCTTTCTTT. The chain links TRBV15 to TRBJ1-1; D might be TRBD1 (5 bases). This CDR3 is built from 15 residues. V lost 5 bases and J lost 4, with 17 bases in between. CDR1 and CDR2 (germline): LNHNV, YYDKDF (reference sequence).

The gene calls are TRBV4-1 and TRBJ2-3; D not certain. Germline lookup yields CDR1 MGHRA and CDR2 YSYEKL. V lost 4 bases, J lost 0 bases, and 14 bases lay in between. This CDR3 spans 16 amino acids. Written as DNA, the CDR3 is TGCGCCAGCAGCCCTAATGGGCTCTCGAGCACAGATACGCAGTATTTT. This encodes CASSPNGLSSTDTQYF.